The source of this TCR beta chain is a study of blood T cell repertoires in COVID-19. As for the study in general: The United States, Italy and Spain supplied acute and convalescent COVID-19 samples.

Only in-frame clones appear in the TCRdb table, and some are missing; sequencing was by immunoSEQ multiplex PCR. The sample shows around 95,000 clones, around 81% of them seen only once. The CDR3 runs 13 residues. The junction had 0 bases not matched to a gene; V was cut back by 1 base and J by 6 bases. Per the germline V gene, CDR1 is SGHNT and CDR2 is YENEEA. The clonotype originates from a man aged 45-60 years with active or convalescent COVID-19. The specimen sequenced was peripheral blood. V is TRBV11-3 and J is TRBJ1-2; 9 bases map to TRBD1. The CDR3 protein is CASSLGDRDGYTF. The CDR3 nucleotides are TGTGCCAGCAGCTTAGGGGACAGGGATGGCTACACCTTC.